This T cell receptor (beta chain) was observed in a study of identifying expanded T cells in peripheral blood. The CDR3 consists of 17 residues. Between the trimmed V and J ends, which lost 1 base and 0 bases, there was a span of 13 bases. Germline V gene data show CDR1 as SNHLY and CDR2 as FYNNEI. Collection occurred without any documented infections or immune events in donors. Only in-frame clones appear in the TCRdb table, and some are missing; sequencing was by immunoSEQ multiplex PCR. The sample lists about 91,000 clones; 88% were seen once. Regarding the study as a whole: Across healthy donors, higher total template counts meant significantly greater roughly 2-week count variance.

In the case of this clone: Its target is not known.

Sequencing was carried out using blood. This chain uses TRBV2 with TRBJ2-4, with no clear D. This TCR came from a person aged 18-70 years in good health. This CDR3 is CASSEEYIPLAKNIQYF. The CDR3 coding sequence is TGTGCCAGCAGTGAAGAGTATATCCCCCTAGCCAAAAACATTCAGTACTTC.